The present T cell receptor (beta chain) was sequenced within a study of identical twins. Whole-study findings and limits: It was possible that invariant MAIT and iNKT cells partly confounded the zero-insertion analyses. When twins shared out-of-frame alpha sequences, those sequences had excess low generation probability.

Per germline, CDR1 SEHNR and CDR2 FQNEAQ (reference sequence). Between the trimmed V and J ends, which lost 6 bases and 5 bases, there was a span of 13 bases. The CDR3 has 13 amino acids. TCRdb reanalysed the 5' RACE reads using MiXCR and keeps one entry per CDR3 protein. The sample records under 1 million distinct CDR3 sequences, 9% to 15% being singletons. Turning to this clonotype: The target antigen is unknown.

The same data also contributed to another study, on yellow fever vaccine responses in identical twins.

The chain employs TRBV7-9 and TRBJ2-5; the D is unclear. The sequence was obtained from a woman under 30 in good health. Sequencing used PBMCs. The CDR3, as DNA: TGTGCCAGCAGGCTAAGCTTCGGGGAGACCCAGTACTTC. As protein: CASRLSFGETQYF.